Below are 32 T cell receptor beta chains sequenced from a single sample in a study of T cells expressing NK-cell markers. TCRdb reprocessed the 5' RACE reads and keeps a single row for each CDR3 protein, giving no DNA. This repertoire includes about 460,000 distinct CDR3 sequences. Material for sequencing was blood T cells: a sorted CD56 or NKG2C T cell subset, CD4+ or CD8+ T cells, or bulk PBMC T cells (not recorded which). The receptor set was obtained from a woman aged 45-65 years in good health.

V usage is TRBV12-3 or TRBV12-4 and J usage is TRBJ2-3; the TCRdb call, TRBD2, lacks DNA for checking. This CDR3 is 19 amino acids long. CDR3 protein: CASSDPRASGPQSTDTQYF.

This chain uses TRBV2 with TRBJ2-5. The CDR3 covers 14 residues. The V gene's germline CDR1 is SNHLY and CDR2 FYNNEI. CDR3 sequence reads: CASSVVQLQETQYF.

The chain has TRBV7-2 and TRBJ2-1; TCRdb proposes TRBD2, but this gene call is untestable without DNA. Germline CDR1 and CDR2: SGHTA and FQGNSA. CDR3 length: 16 residues. This chain's CDR3 is CASSPDRRARYNEQFF. The full variable domain, rest sourced from reference TRBV7-2 and TRBJ2-1, is GAGVSQSPSNKVTEKGKDVELRCDPISGHTALYWYRQSLGQGLEFLIYFQGNSAPDKSGLPSDRFSAERTGGSVSTLTIQRTQQEDSAVYLCASSPDRRARYNEQFFGPGTRLTVL.

The gene calls are TRBV11-2 and TRBJ2-2; the D gene TCRdb calls, TRBD2, cannot be checked with no DNA. The CDR3 sequence is 16 residues long. The germline CDR1 and CDR2 sequences are SGHAT and FQNNGV. This CDR3 reads CASSLGLRRSDGELFF.

The rearrangement joins TRBV30 to TRBJ2-1; TCRdb's assignment of TRBD2 cannot be checked, as there is no DNA. Looked up from germline, CDR1 is GTSNPN and CDR2 is SVGIG (reference sequence). This CDR3 contains 16 residues. The CDR3 loop reads CAWSKLAGAAYNEQFF.

The chain carries TRBV6-2 or TRBV6-3 and TRBJ2-1; TCRdb lists TRBD2, though no DNA is available to test this call. There are 16 residues in the CDR3. Germline V lookup: CDR1 MNHEY, CDR2 SVGEGT. The CDR3 here is CASTLLWASGSGEQFF.

The J gene is TRBJ2-3, the V gene TRBV5-1; TCRdb names TRBD1, which stays unverified in the absence of DNA. CDR1 and CDR2 from the germline V gene are SGHRS and YFSETQ. This CDR3 contains 16 residues. CDR3 residues: CASSKTGQGSTDTQYF.

The rearrangement joins TRBV12-3 or TRBV12-4 to TRBJ1-2. The CDR3 spans 15 residues. The CDR3 sequence is CASSLNRARSYGYTF.

The chain carries TRBV5-1 and TRBJ2-1; TCRdb's D gene call, TRBD2, goes unchecked for lack of DNA. CDR3 length: 17 amino acids. CDR1 and CDR2 (germline): SGHRS, YFSETQ. The CDR3 sequence: CASSSRKAGGSFNEQFF.

The CDR3 loop is CSASPGLAMQYF. The J gene is TRBJ2-7, the V gene TRBV20-1; without DNA, the TCRdb call of TRBD1 cannot be checked. CDR1 and CDR2 from the germline V gene are DFQATT and SNEGSKA (reference sequence). This CDR3 is built from 12 residues.

The chain has TRBV18 and TRBJ2-1; TCRdb picks TRBD1, but there is no DNA to check that call. The germline CDR1 and CDR2 sequences are KGHSH and LQKENI. The CDR3 spans 16 residues. CDR3 residues: CASSPGTPKIVNEQFF.

The gene calls are TRBV3-1 and TRBJ2-5; TCRdb's D call of TRBD2 is untestable without DNA. Germline loops: CDR1 LGHDT, CDR2 YNNKEL (reference sequence). This CDR3 is built from 16 residues. The CDR3 loop is CASSQTSGRAGETQYF.

The chain employs TRBV12-3 or TRBV12-4 and TRBJ2-1; without DNA, the TCRdb call of TRBD1 cannot be checked. The CDR3 loop spans 15 amino acids. CDR3 region: CASSRDRASYNEQFF.

The chain combines TRBV4-1 with TRBJ2-3; TCRdb gives TRBD2 as the D gene, but with no DNA this cannot be confirmed. The CDR3 is made up of 17 amino acids. Germline V gene sequence: CDR1 MGHRA, CDR2 YSYEKL. CDR3 region: CASSQDNAGSVIDTQYF.

The chain joins TRBV24-1 to TRBJ2-1; TCRdb's assignment of TRBD2 cannot be checked, as there is no DNA. CDR3 length: 14 residues. Per germline, CDR1 KGHDR and CDR2 SFDVKD. CDR3 in amino acids: CATSDSGLPNEQFF.

The V gene is TRBV18, the J gene TRBJ2-1; TCRdb outputs TRBD1, but without DNA this stays unchecked. Germline CDR1 and CDR2: KGHSH and LQKENI. CDR3 length: 15 residues. The CDR3 sequence is CASSLDRAGYNEQFF.

The chain has TRBV5-1 and TRBJ2-1; TCRdb indicates TRBD2, and absent DNA this call remains unverified. Germline V gives CDR1 SGHRS, CDR2 YFSETQ. The CDR3 has 18 residues. CDR3 loop: CASSLGTSGSLSYNEQFF. The full variable domain, completed using reference TRBV5-1 and TRBJ2-1, is KAGVTQTPRYLIKTRGQQVTLSCSPISGHRSVSWYQQTPGQGLQFLFEYFSETQRNKGNFPGRFSGRQFSNSRSEMNVSTLELGDSALYLCASSLGTSGSLSYNEQFFGPGTRLTVL.

This sequence joins TRBV7-2 and TRBJ2-3; checking the TCRdb D call of TRBD2 is not possible without DNA. The CDR3 is made up of 15 amino acids. Germline V gene sequence: CDR1 SGHTA, CDR2 FQGNSA. The CDR3 loop reads CASSLQRPRIDTQYF.

The chain combines TRBV7-2 with TRBJ2-5; TCRdb reports TRBD1, a call that lacks DNA to check it against. Germline V lookup: CDR1 SGHTA, CDR2 FQGNSA. The CDR3 spans 17 residues. The CDR3 here is CASSLSLRGIWGETQYF.

The chain has TRBV29-1 and TRBJ2-6. Germline CDR1 and CDR2: SQVTM and ANQGSEA. The CDR3 consists of 16 residues. The chain's CDR3 is CSVEGTAEAGANVLTF.

The CDR3 loop is CASSLSERGTQYF. This chain connects TRBV12-3 or TRBV12-4 to TRBJ2-5; checking the TCRdb D call of TRBD1 is not possible without DNA. The CDR3 is 13 residues long.

The CDR3 region is CASSLGAGLGNTGELFF. V and J are TRBV12-3 or TRBV12-4 and TRBJ2-2; the D gene TCRdb calls, TRBD2, cannot be checked with no DNA. The length of the CDR3 is 17 residues.

This sequence joins TRBV20-1 and TRBJ2-2. CDR3 length: 13 residues. The germline V gene has CDR1 DFQATT and CDR2 SNEGSKA (reference sequence). The CDR3 reads CSARSPNTGELFF.

This chain joins TRBV12-3 or TRBV12-4 and TRBJ2-3; without DNA, the TCRdb call of TRBD2 cannot be checked. The CDR3 totals 17 residues. This chain's CDR3 is CASSSPLAGGYTDTQYF.

The J gene is TRBJ2-1, the V gene TRBV20-1; the D call of TRBD2 rests on TCRdb alone, since no DNA is present to check it. CDR3 length: 15 amino acids. Germline-derived CDR1 and CDR2 are DFQATT and SNEGSKA (reference sequence). CDR3 sequence: CSALPLGGGPEEQFF.

The CDR3 loop reads CSVGGLGFEAFF. The V gene is TRBV29-1, the J gene TRBJ1-1; TCRdb indicates TRBD1, and absent DNA this call remains unverified. The CDR3 has 12 residues. Germline V gene sequence: CDR1 SQVTM, CDR2 ANQGSEA.

The chain joins TRBV5-1 to TRBJ2-1; TCRdb lists TRBD2, though no DNA is available to test this call. The CDR3 loop spans 13 amino acids. The V gene's germline CDR1 is SGHRS and CDR2 YFSETQ. CDR3 in amino acids: CASSLEDSEEQFF.

V is TRBV6-5 and J is TRBJ2-4; no DNA is available, so the TRBD2 call from TCRdb remains unchecked. The CDR3 runs to 18 residues. The germline CDR1 and CDR2 sequences are MNHEY and SVGAGI. CDR3 amino acids: CASSYSAGGGGAKNIQYF.

The rearrangement joins TRBV3-1 to TRBJ2-5; TCRdb designates TRBD1, a call that cannot be tested without DNA. CDR1 and CDR2 from the germline V gene are LGHDT and YNNKEL (reference sequence). There are 13 residues in the CDR3. CDR3 region: CASSREGGLPQYF.

The chain links TRBV7-6 to TRBJ2-1; the D gene TCRdb calls, TRBD2, cannot be checked with no DNA. The CDR3 runs 17 residues. Germline values: CDR1 SGHVS, CDR2 FNYEAQ. The CDR3 loop is CASSYPPGTSGNNEQFF.

The J gene is TRBJ2-5, the V gene TRBV12-3 or TRBV12-4. This CDR3 comprises 14 residues. The CDR3 is CASSLASPRETQYF.

The J gene is TRBJ2-5, the V gene TRBV30. In germline, CDR1 is GTSNPN, CDR2 SVGIG (reference sequence). The CDR3 totals 13 residues. This CDR3 is CACTAGIQETQYF.